One sample yielded the 4 T cell receptor beta chains listed below, sequenced in a study of T cells after yellow fever vaccination. TCRdb independently ran MiXCR on the 5' RACE reads; one entry per CDR3 protein. Of roughly 27,000 distinct CDR3 sequences in the sample, less than 5.5% were seen once. The input for sequencing was CD8+ T cells sorted from PBMCs, taken 10 days after the yellow fever booster vaccination. All receptors derive from a man aged 30-40 years who received the YFV17D yellow fever vaccine.

This clonotype was seen at least ten times. The rearrangement uses TRBV14 and TRBJ2-1; the D is unclear. This CDR3 has 15 amino acids. V was pared by 0 bases and J by 8 bases, with 14 bases between. Germline V gene lookup returns CDR1 SGHDN and CDR2 FVKESK. CDR3 loop: CASSQDVIRAHEQFF. CDR3 nucleotide sequence: TGTGCCAGCAGCCAAGATGTGATTCGAGCCCATGAGCAGTTCTTC. Looking up the rest from reference TRBV14 and TRBJ2-1 gives the full variable domain: EAGVTQFPSHSVIEKGQTVTLRCDPISGHDNLYWYRRVMGKEIKFLLHFVKESKQDESGMPNNRFLAERTGGTYSTLKVQPAELEDSGVYFCASSQDVIRAHEQFFGPGTRLTVL.

In its sample, this clonotype was seen a few times. The rearrangement links TRBV5-5 to TRBJ2-1; D possibly corresponds to TRBD1 (5 bases). The ends were cut back, 4 bases at V and 7 bases at J, with 15 bases in the middle. This CDR3 is built from 14 residues. In germline, CDR1 is SGHKS, CDR2 YYEKEE (reference sequence). In DNA form, the CDR3 reads TGTGCCAGCAGCCCTGGGCCAGGGTGGAATGAGCAGTTCTTC. Its translation: CASSPGPGWNEQFF.

Ten or more counts support this clonotype. The V and J genes are TRBV20-1 and TRBJ1-1; TRBD1 matches at 8 bases. The CDR3 consists of 14 residues. V was pared by 5 bases and J by 6 bases, with 11 bases of the junction left unmatched. The germline V gene has CDR1 DFQATT and CDR2 SNEGSKA (reference sequence). Here the CDR3 reads CSAPPGQGAPEAFF. CDR3 in DNA: TGCAGTGCTCCCCCCGGACAGGGTGCACCTGAAGCTTTCTTT.

This clonotype was counted many times. The gene calls are TRBV12-3 or TRBV12-4 and TRBJ1-2; TRBD1 matches 11 bases. The CDR3 contains 14 residues. The V and J ends lost 5 bases and 7 bases, in that order; junction bases with no gene match: 6. In DNA, the CDR3 is TGTGCCAGCAGTCGGGACAGGGGGTGGACTGGCTACACCTTC. Amino acid sequence: CASSRDRGWTGYTF.